This TCR beta chain was profiled in a study of molecular identifiers for immune sequencing clone quantification. Trimming removed 5 bases from V and 1 base from J, with 12 bases in between. The CDR3 extends over 15 amino acids. Germline CDR1 is SEHNR and CDR2 is FQNEAQ (reference sequence). Broader study findings: In cases of identical TCR molecules sharing a barcode, highly expanded clone sizes could be underestimated.

Ten or more counts support this clonotype. The target antigen is unknown. TCRdb passed the PCR reads through MiXCR, listing each CDR3 protein once. The data contain 600,000 to 650,000 distinct CDR3 sequences, around 20% of them singletons. The sequenced material came from naive CD8+ T cells from blood, with Jurkat cell RNA spiked in. Subset reported: FACS-sorted CD8+CD4-CCR7+CD45RA+ naive T cells. This clonotype was sampled from a human donor in good health. Some libraries in this study had Jurkat cell RNA spiked in. The chain employs TRBV7-9 and TRBJ1-5, with TRBD1 as a possible D gene (5 bases). The CDR3 loop is CASSPGLGSNQPQHF. The CDR3 DNA sequence: TGTGCCAGCAGCCCGGGGCTAGGCAGCAATCAGCCCCAGCATTTT.